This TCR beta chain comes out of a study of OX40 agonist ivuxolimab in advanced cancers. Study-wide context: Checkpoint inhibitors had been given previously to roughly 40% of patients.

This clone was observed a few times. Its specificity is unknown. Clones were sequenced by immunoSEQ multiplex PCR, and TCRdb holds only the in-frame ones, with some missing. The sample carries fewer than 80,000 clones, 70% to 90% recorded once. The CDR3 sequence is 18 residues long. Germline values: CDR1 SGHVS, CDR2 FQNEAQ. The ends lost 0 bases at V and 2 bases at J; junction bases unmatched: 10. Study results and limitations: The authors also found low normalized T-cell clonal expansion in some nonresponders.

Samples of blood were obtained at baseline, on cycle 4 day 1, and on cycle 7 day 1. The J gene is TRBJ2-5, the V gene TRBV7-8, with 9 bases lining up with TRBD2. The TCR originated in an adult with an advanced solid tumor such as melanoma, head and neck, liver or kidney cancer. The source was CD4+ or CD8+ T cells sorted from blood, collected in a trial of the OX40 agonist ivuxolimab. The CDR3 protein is CASSLALALAGKQETQYF. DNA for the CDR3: TGTGCCAGCAGCTTAGCCTTGGCACTAGCGGGCAAACAAGAGACCCAGTACTTC.